Shown below are 24 T cell receptor beta chains from a single sample sequenced in a study of T-cell reconstitution after alpha-beta-depleted transplantation in children (dated by TCRdb to about 2016). The sample's treatment or condition label, in plain terms: allogeneic hematopoietic cell transplantation with graft depleted of TCRalphabeta T cells and CD19 B cells. Receptor libraries were prepared by PCR. Instrument on record: Illumina HiSeq 2500. Molecular barcoding was employed in the preparation of TCR libraries, with unique molecular identifiers being used to normalize TCRbeta repertoire quantification. The public reads were reanalyzed by TCRdb: fastp trimming at Q25, MiXCR alignment, in-frame beta chains only. Rows with a matching CDR3 protein are joined into one entry that keeps the most common DNA and genes. The sample table shows 300,000 to 400,000 distinct CDR3 sequences, and approximately 23% are seen once. The top ten constitute 10% to 11% of the sample.

Sequencing used PBMCs, mostly from graft donor cells, obtained 180 days after TCRalphabeta/CD19-depleted stem cell transplant. The receptors here all came from a male patient younger than 18 who had a stem cell transplant for acute lymphoblastic leukemia, so the T cells may come from the graft donor.

The V gene is TRBV7-6, the J gene TRBJ2-7, with 7 bases identical to TRBD2. Germline V gene lookup returns CDR1 SGHVS and CDR2 FNYEAQ. J lost 2 bases, V lost 2 bases, and 6 bases had no gene match. The length of the CDR3 is 15 residues. In DNA form, the CDR3 reads TGTGCCAGCAGCTTACTGGGGGGGGAACCCTACGAGCAGTACTTC. As protein: CASSLLGGEPYEQYF. The variable domain in full, completed from reference TRBV7-6 and TRBJ2-7, reads GAGVSQSPRYKVTKRGQDVALRCDPISGHVSLYWYRQALGQGPEFLTYFNYEAQQDKSGLPNDRFSAERPEGSISTLTIQRTEQRDSAMYRCASSLLGGEPYEQYFGPGTRLTVT.

The chain links TRBV29-1 to TRBJ2-3; D might be TRBD2 (6 bases). Germline loops: CDR1 SQVTM, CDR2 ANQGSEA. The V and J ends lost 4 bases and 2 bases respectively, with 10 bases between them. There are 13 residues in the CDR3. CDR3 protein: CSVGGRNTDTQYF. For the CDR3, the DNA is TGCAGCGTTGGAGGGAGGAACACAGATACGCAGTATTTT.

The genes are TRBV11-2 and TRBJ2-3; no definite D call. The CDR3 has 14 residues. Germline V gene sequence: CDR1 SGHAT, CDR2 FQNNGV. V gave up 7 bases and J gave up 1 base, with 12 bases separating them. CDR3 loop: CASTHKLGTDTQYF. The CDR3 DNA is TGTGCCAGCACCCACAAGCTGGGCACAGATACGCAGTATTTT.

J is TRBJ2-1 and V is TRBV4-1; no clear D. This CDR3 has 16 residues. The germline CDR1 and CDR2 sequences are MGHRA and YSYEKL. With 2 bases removed from V and 3 bases from J, the gap between germline ends came to 14 bases. The CDR3 protein is CASSQSLYFDYNEQFF. Written as DNA, the CDR3 is TGCGCCAGCAGCCAATCTCTATATTTCGACTACAATGAGCAGTTCTTC.

This rearrangement joins TRBV27 to TRBJ1-6, with a weak D call TRBD1 (6 bases). Trimming pared 4 bases from V and 14 bases from J, leaving 18 bases between. CDR3 length: 14 residues. Germline loops: CDR1 MNHEY, CDR2 SMNVEV (reference sequence). The CDR3 DNA is TGTGCCAGCAGTTCCCGGGACAAGCTTGGAACCCTCCACTTT. Translated: CASSSRDKLGTLHF.

The gene calls are TRBV7-3 and TRBJ2-1, with D perhaps TRBD2 (5 bases). Trimming removed 5 bases at V and 7 bases at J, with 18 bases between. The CDR3 is 15 amino acids. Germline V gives CDR1 SGHTA, CDR2 FQGTGA. The CDR3 DNA reads as TGTGCCAGCAGCCTTAGGGCGGGTCGGGGAAATGAGCAGTTCTTC. This codes for CASSLRAGRGNEQFF.

The chain has TRBV9 and TRBJ2-3; possible D gene TRBD2, 6 bases. Between the trimmed V and J ends, which lost 2 bases and 7 bases, there was a span of 23 bases. This CDR3 has 17 residues. Per germline, CDR1 SGDLS and CDR2 YYNGEE. CDR3 DNA sequence: TGTGCCAGCAGCGTCCACCCGGGACTGGCCTCGACAAATACGCAGTATTTT. It is translated as CASSVHPGLASTNTQYF.

This clonotype was recorded at least ten times. The rearrangement joins TRBV12-3 or TRBV12-4 to TRBJ1-2; D call uncertain. Trimming pared 6 bases from V and 2 bases from J, leaving 10 bases between. The CDR3 covers 13 residues. CDR3 sequence: CASSLGGNYGYTF. In DNA, the CDR3 is TGTGCCAGCAGCTTGGGCGGAAACTATGGCTACACCTTC.

This clonotype was detected a few times. V and J are TRBV20-1 and TRBJ1-1, with D possibly TRBD1 on 5 matching bases. This CDR3 has 14 amino acids. Germline V lookup: CDR1 DFQATT, CDR2 SNEGSKA (reference sequence). V was clipped by 1 base and J by 1 base, with 10 bases between them. The DNA of the CDR3 is TGCAGTGCTAGAGCCGGGGCTGAGAACACTGAAGCTTTCTTT. Translated, it gives CSARAGAENTEAFF.

V and J are TRBV20-1 and TRBJ2-1; 7 positions agree with TRBD2. There are 16 residues in the CDR3. The ends lost 0 bases at V and 3 bases at J; junction bases unmatched: 8. Germline CDR1 DFQATT, CDR2 SNEGSKA (reference sequence). The chain's CDR3 is CSARERPSGYYNEQFF. CDR3 bases: TGCAGTGCTAGAGAGAGACCTAGCGGCTACTACAATGAGCAGTTCTTC.

This rearrangement joins TRBV6-1 to TRBJ2-2; TRBD1 agrees at 7 bases. The CDR3 length is 17 residues. In germline, CDR1 is MNHNS, CDR2 SASEGT. V shed 6 bases and J 2 bases; nucleotides not matched to a gene: 12. The CDR3 region has the DNA TGTGCCAGCAGAAGGGGATGGGACAGCTTTAACACCGGGGAGCTGTTTTTT. Amino acids: CASRRGWDSFNTGELFF.

CDR3 nucleotides: TGTGCCAGCGGTCGTTGGGGAAGCCTTGGGGAAAAACTGTTTTTT. It codes for CASGRWGSLGEKLFF. The chain joins TRBV12-3 or TRBV12-4 to TRBJ1-4; D gene uncertain. The CDR3 has 15 residues. V lost 8 bases and J lost 8, with 21 bases in between.

This clonotype was seen only a few times. The chain combines TRBV7-3 with TRBJ2-6; D call uncertain. Germline values: CDR1 SGHTA, CDR2 FQGTGA. The CDR3 is 15 residues long. The V end was cut by 4 bases, the J end by 0 bases, with 7 bases between. Here the CDR3 DNA reads TGTGCCAGCAGCTCTTTCAGCTCTGGGGCCAACGTCCTGACTTTC. This codes for CASSSFSSGANVLTF.

This chain joins TRBV5-1 and TRBJ2-3; a weak D match, TRBD2 (5 bases). The V gene lost 3 bases and the J gene lost 1 base, with 15 bases spanning the gap. This CDR3 spans 16 amino acids. Germline CDR1 SGHRS, CDR2 YFSETQ. CDR3 region: CASSSRAVSGTDTQYF. The CDR3 nucleotides read TGCGCCAGCAGCTCCCGAGCGGTCTCGGGCACAGATACGCAGTATTTT. The variable domain in full, with the rest retrieved from reference TRBV5-1 and TRBJ2-3, is KAGVTQTPRYLIKTRGQQVTLSCSPISGHRSVSWYQQTPGQGLQFLFEYFSETQRNKGNFPGRFSGRQFSNSRSEMNVSTLELGDSALYLCASSSRAVSGTDTQYFGPGTRLTVL.

The chain joins TRBV20-1 to TRBJ1-2, with 10 bases identical to TRBD1. V gave up 2 bases and J gave up 4 bases; unmatched junction bases: 10. The CDR3 totals 16 residues. CDR1 and CDR2 from the germline V gene are DFQATT and SNEGSKA (reference sequence). This chain's CDR3 is CSARRLRTGGIYGYTF. The CDR3 nucleotides are TGCAGTGCTAGACGGCTTAGGACAGGGGGAATCTATGGCTACACCTTC.

The chain has TRBV5-1 and TRBJ1-1; possibly TRBD1 for D (6 bases). The CDR3 has 14 amino acids. The V end was cut by 2 bases, the J end by 2 bases, with 10 bases between. Germline lookup yields CDR1 SGHRS and CDR2 YFSETQ. CDR3 sequence reads: CASSFQQGNTEAFF. CDR3 nucleotide sequence: TGCGCCAGCAGCTTTCAACAGGGTAACACTGAAGCTTTCTTT. Complete variable domain (other parts from reference TRBV5-1 and TRBJ1-1): KAGVTQTPRYLIKTRGQQVTLSCSPISGHRSVSWYQQTPGQGLQFLFEYFSETQRNKGNFPGRFSGRQFSNSRSEMNVSTLELGDSALYLCASSFQQGNTEAFFGQGTRLTVV.

V is TRBV29-1 and J is TRBJ1-1; D is unclear. The CDR3 length is 12 residues. Trimming took off 7 bases at V and 1 base at J, with 10 bases between the two ends. Per germline, CDR1 SQVTM and CDR2 ANQGSEA. The chain's CDR3 is CSAGNGNTEAFF. The DNA for the CDR3 is TGCAGCGCCGGCAACGGGAACACTGAAGCTTTCTTT. Full variable domain (remainder filled in from reference TRBV29-1 and TRBJ1-1): SAVISQKPSRDICQRGTSLTIQCQVDSQVTMMFWYRQQPGQSLTLIATANQGSEATYESGFVIDKFPISRPNLTFSTLTVSNMSPEDSSIYLCSAGNGNTEAFFGQGTRLTVV.

This clonotype was seen only once. Mismatch with germline at one junction end may stem from a read error. This chain connects TRBV29-1 to TRBJ1-1; tentatively, D is TRBD1 (6 bases). Per germline, CDR1 SQVTM and CDR2 ANQGSEA. The CDR3 has 11 amino acids. The CDR3 nucleotides read TGCAGCGACCAGACAGGCACTAAAGCTTTCTTT. Residues: CSDQTGTKAFF. Full variable domain (remainder filled in from reference TRBV29-1 and TRBJ1-1): SAVISQKPSRDICQRGTSLTIQCQVDSQVTMMFWYRQQPGQSLTLIATANQGSEATYESGFVIDKFPISRPNLTFSTLTVSNMSPEDSSIYLCSDQTGTKAFFGQGTRLTVV.

This clonotype has just a few counts. The gene calls are TRBV7-3 and TRBJ2-1, with 7 bases that match TRBD2. V shed 5 bases, J shed 7 bases, and the junction held 5 bases outside the gene matches. Germline loops: CDR1 SGHTA, CDR2 FQGTGA. CDR3 length equals 13 residues. CDR3 DNA: TGTGCCAGCAGCGAAGCGGGATGGAATGAGCAGTTCTTC. Protein product: CASSEAGWNEQFF.

The rearrangement joins TRBV27 to TRBJ2-7; 10 nucleotides align to TRBD1. Losses at the gene ends were 4 bases for V and 3 bases for J; bases not matched to a gene: 6. This CDR3 region has 15 residues. The germline gives CDR1 MNHEY, CDR2 SMNVEV (reference sequence). The CDR3 reads CASSSRRDRGYEQYF. The CDR3 DNA is TGTGCCAGCAGTTCGCGAAGGGACAGGGGCTACGAGCAGTACTTC.

V is TRBV7-9 and J is TRBJ2-7; perhaps TRBD2 as D (5 bases). This CDR3 is built from 16 residues. Germline V CDR1 and CDR2: SEHNR, FQNEAQ (reference sequence). The germline V and J ends were trimmed by 5 bases and 3 bases, with 20 bases remaining between them. CDR3 nucleotide sequence: TGTGCCAGCAGCCCCCGGGATGCGGTATTCAACTACGAGCAGTACTTC. The encoded protein is CASSPRDAVFNYEQYF.

This rearrangement joins TRBV18 to TRBJ2-1; unclear D gene. Germline CDR1 and CDR2: KGHSH and LQKENI. This CDR3 is 14 amino acids long. V was pared by 5 bases and J by 5 bases, with 13 bases between. CDR3 sequence reads: CASSSLPDNNEQFF. The DNA of the CDR3 is TGTGCCAGCTCATCCCTACCAGACAACAATGAGCAGTTCTTC.

This clonotype was counted only a few times. The chain couples TRBV5-1 to TRBJ2-5; D may be TRBD1 (5 bases). The CDR3 runs 14 residues. V shed 3 bases and J shed 1 base, with 10 bases lying between them. CDR1 and CDR2 from the germline V gene are SGHRS and YFSETQ. The CDR3 loop reads CASSSGKRQETQYF. CDR3 DNA: TGCGCCAGCAGCTCAGGGAAGCGCCAAGAGACCCAGTACTTC.

This clonotype was seen at least ten times. The rearrangement links TRBV7-6 to TRBJ2-1; 8 positions agree with TRBD2. J lost 3 bases, V lost 0 bases, and 10 bases had no gene match. Germline CDR1 and CDR2: SGHVS and FNYEAQ. The CDR3 sequence is 18 residues long. As DNA, the CDR3 is TGTGCCAGCAGCTTAGCATATATCGGGGGGGCGGGCTACAATGAGCAGTTCTTC. It encodes CASSLAYIGGAGYNEQFF.